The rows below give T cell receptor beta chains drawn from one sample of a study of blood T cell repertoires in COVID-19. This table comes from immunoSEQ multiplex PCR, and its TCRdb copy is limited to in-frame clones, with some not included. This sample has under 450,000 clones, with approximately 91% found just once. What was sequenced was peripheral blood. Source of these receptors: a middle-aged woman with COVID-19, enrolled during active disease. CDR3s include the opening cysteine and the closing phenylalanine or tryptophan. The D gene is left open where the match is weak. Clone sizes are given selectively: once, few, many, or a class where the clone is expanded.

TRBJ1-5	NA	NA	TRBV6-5	CASSYTKSNQPQHF	TGTGCCAGCAGTTACACTAAATCCAATCAGCCCCAGCATTTT
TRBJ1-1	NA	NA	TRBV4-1	CASSPQGAEAFF	TGCGCCAGCAGCCCCCAAGGAGCTGAAGCTTTCTTT
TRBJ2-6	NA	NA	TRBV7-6	CASSFPKDSTISGANVLTF	TGTGCCAGCAGCTTTCCCAAAGACAGCACAATCTCTGGGGCCAACGTCCTGACTTTC
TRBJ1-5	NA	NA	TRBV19	CASSIAGSTQPQHF	TGTGCCAGTAGTATAGCAGGGTCAACTCAGCCCCAGCATTTT
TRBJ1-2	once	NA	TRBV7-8	CASSFEGGYYGYTF	TGTGCCAGCAGCTTTGAGGGGGGGTACTATGGCTACACCTTC
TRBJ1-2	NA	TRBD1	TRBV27	CASSYNQGALGYTF	TGTGCCAGCAGTTATAATCAGGGGGCCTTAGGCTACACCTTC
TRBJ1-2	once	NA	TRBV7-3	CASSYLAASGGYTF	TGTGCCAGCAGTTACCTCGCGGCCTCCGGGGGCTACACCTTC
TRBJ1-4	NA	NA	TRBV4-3	CASSQDPTGANEKLFF	TGCGCCAGCAGCCAAGATCCGACCGGGGCTAATGAAAAACTGTTTTTT
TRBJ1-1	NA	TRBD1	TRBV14	CASSQDPRGRLTEAFF	TGTGCCAGCAGCCAAGACCCCAGGGGGCGGCTCACTGAAGCTTTCTTT
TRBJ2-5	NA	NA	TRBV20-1	CSAEAGETQYF	TGCAGTGCTGAGGCCGGCGAGACCCAGTACTTC
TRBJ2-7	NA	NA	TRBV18	CASSPSIFRRMDEQYF	TGTGCCAGCTCACCAAGCATTTTTCGGAGGATGGACGAGCAGTACTTC
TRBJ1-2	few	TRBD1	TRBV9	CASSAGTGVGYTF	TGTGCCAGCAGCGCAGGGACAGGGGTAGGCTACACCTTC
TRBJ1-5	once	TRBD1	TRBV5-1	CASSLGDRGGQPQHF	TGCGCCAGCAGCTTGGGGGACAGGGGTGGACAGCCCCAGCATTTT
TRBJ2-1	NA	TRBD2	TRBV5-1	CASRSLGSGVDEQFF	TGCGCCAGCAGATCCCTGGGTAGCGGGGTAGACGAGCAGTTCTTC
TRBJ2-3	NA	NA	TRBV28	CASGRRGTRRWADTQYF	TGTGCCAGCGGCCGGCGGGGCACCCGGAGGTGGGCAGATACGCAGTATTTT
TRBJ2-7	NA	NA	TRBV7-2	CASSLVSSYEQYF	TGTGCCAGCAGCTTAGTGAGCTCCTACGAGCAGTACTTC
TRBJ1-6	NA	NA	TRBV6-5	CASSYKAGVSPLHF	TGTGCCAGCAGTTACAAAGCAGGGGTTTCACCCCTCCACTTT
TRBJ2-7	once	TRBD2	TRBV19	CASSGLAGLYEQYF	TGTGCCAGTAGCGGACTAGCGGGCCTCTACGAGCAGTACTTC
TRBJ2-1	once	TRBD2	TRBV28	CASRSTGTSDPSSYNEQFF	TGTGCCAGCAGATCAACCGGGACTAGCGACCCTAGCTCCTACAATGAGCAGTTCTTC